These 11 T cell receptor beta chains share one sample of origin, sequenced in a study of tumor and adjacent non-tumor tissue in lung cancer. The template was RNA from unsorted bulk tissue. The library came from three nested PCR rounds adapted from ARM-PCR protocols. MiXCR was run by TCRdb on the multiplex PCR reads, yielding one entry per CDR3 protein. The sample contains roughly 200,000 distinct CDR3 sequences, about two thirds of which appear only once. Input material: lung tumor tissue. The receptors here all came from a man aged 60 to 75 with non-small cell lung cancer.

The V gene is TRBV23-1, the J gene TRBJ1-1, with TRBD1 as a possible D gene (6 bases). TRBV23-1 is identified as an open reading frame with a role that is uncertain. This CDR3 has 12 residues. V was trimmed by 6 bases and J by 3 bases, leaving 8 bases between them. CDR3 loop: CASRRGYTEAFF. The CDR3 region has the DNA TGCGCCAGCAGGAGGGGGTACACTGAAGCTTTCTTT.

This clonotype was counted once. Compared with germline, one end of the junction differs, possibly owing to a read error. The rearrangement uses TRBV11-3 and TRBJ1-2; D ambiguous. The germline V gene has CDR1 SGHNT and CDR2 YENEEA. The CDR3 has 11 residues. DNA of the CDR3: TGTGCCAGCAGCTTGGCGTGGGTCTACATCTTC. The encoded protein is CASSLAWVYIF.

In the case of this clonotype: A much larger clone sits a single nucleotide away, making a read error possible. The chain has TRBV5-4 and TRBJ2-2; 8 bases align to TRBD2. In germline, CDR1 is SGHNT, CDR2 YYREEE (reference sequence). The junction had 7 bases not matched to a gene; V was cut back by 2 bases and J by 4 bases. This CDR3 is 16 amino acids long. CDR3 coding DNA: TGTGCCAGCAGCTTTCAGGCGGGGGGAAGCACCGGGGAGCTGTTTTTT. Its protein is CASSFQAGGSTGELFF.

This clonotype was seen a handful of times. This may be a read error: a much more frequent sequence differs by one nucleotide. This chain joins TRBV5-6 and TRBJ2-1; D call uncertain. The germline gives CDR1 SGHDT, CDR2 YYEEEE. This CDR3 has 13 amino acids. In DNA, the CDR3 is TGTGCCAACAGCTTGGGAAGGGATAATGAGCAGTTCTTC. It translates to CANSLGRDNEQFF.

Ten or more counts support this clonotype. This CDR3 is CASTLAGGTDTQYF. The CDR3 coding sequence is TGTGCCAGCACACTAGCGGGGGGCACAGATACGCAGTATTTT. This chain joins TRBV7-9 and TRBJ2-3; TRBD2 matches at 11 bases. V lost 7 bases to trimming and J lost 1 base; unmatched junction nucleotides: 1. Germline-derived CDR1 and CDR2 are SEHNR and FQNEAQ (reference sequence). The CDR3 consists of 14 residues.

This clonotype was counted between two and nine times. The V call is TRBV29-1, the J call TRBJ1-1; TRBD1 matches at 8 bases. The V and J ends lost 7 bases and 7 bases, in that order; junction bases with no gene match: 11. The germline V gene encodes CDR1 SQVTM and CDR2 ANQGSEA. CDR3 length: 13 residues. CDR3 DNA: TGCAGCGCGGCTGACAGGGGATTTGGTGAAGCTTTCTTT. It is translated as CSAADRGFGEAFF.

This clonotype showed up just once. The CDR3 DNA is TGTGCCAGCAGAGTTAAGTCAAGGGCCTGCTACACCTTC. Amino acid sequence: CASRVKSRACYTF. The chain recombines TRBV6-6 with TRBJ1-2; D remains unclear. The CDR3 runs to 13 residues. The V end was cut by 6 bases, the J end by 9 bases, with 17 bases between. CDR1 and CDR2 (germline): MNHNY, SVGAGI (reference sequence).

DNA of the CDR3: TGTGCCAGCAGTTACTCCGCGTCGAGCAATGAGCAGTTCTTC. Its translation: CASSYSASSNEQFF. The chain joins TRBV6-5 to TRBJ2-1, with D unclear. Trimming took off 0 bases at V and 6 bases at J, with 9 bases between the two ends. CDR3 length equals 14 residues. CDR1 is MNHEY and CDR2 is SVGAGI in the germline V gene.

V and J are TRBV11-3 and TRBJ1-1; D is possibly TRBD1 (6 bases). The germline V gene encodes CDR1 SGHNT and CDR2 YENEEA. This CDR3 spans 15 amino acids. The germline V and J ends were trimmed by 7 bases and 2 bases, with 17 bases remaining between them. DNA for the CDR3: TGTGCCAGCAACACCTGGGGGGGACACAACACTGAAGCTTTCTTT. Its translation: CASNTWGGHNTEAFF.

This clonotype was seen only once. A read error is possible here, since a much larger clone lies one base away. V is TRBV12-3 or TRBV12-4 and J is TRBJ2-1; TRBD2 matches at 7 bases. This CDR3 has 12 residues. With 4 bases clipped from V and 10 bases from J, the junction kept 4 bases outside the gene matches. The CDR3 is CASSYRGGEQFF. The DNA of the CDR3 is TGTGCCAGCAGTTATAGGGGAGGGGAGCAGTTCTTC.

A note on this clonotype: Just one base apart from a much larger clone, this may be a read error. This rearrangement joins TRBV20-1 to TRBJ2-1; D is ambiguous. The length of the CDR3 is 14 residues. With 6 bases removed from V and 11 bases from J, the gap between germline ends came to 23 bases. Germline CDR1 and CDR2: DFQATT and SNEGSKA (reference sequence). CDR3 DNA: TGCAGTGCGGAAGAGTGGCAGGCCAACGATAAGCAGTTCTTC. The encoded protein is CSAEEWQANDKQFF.